This T cell receptor beta chain stems from a study of CD8+ T cells in alopecia areata. PBMCs, the starting material, were the source of sorted CD4+ and CD8+ T cells. Extraction and reverse transcription of RNA yielded cDNA as the sequencing template. Clones were read by immunoSEQ multiplex PCR, and TCRdb kept only the in-frame ones, dropping some. The repertoire consists of 140,000 or so clones, with 62% occurring once and the leading ten covering approximately 34%. Findings of the study overall: Resident alphabeta T cells of normal skin are also sequenced in scalp samples. Whereas mice showed it more clearly, TCR sharing across patients was murkier, possibly because of HLA. Clonality exceeded that of normal scalp in lesional scalp, most notably in alopecia totalis/universalis.

This clone has only one observation. The antigen is undetermined. Germline-derived CDR1 and CDR2 are SGHRS and YFSETQ. V lost 5 bases and J lost 5; bases outside the gene matches: 11. The CDR3 is 16 amino acids. The TCR originated in a human donor in good health. Sequencing was done on a sample of CD8+ T cells sorted from blood. V usage is TRBV5-1 and J usage is TRBJ2-2; 8 nucleotides line up with TRBD1. As DNA, the CDR3 is TGCGCCAGCAGGAACCTGGGGACAGGCCAAACCGGGGAGCTGTTTTTT. It yields the protein CASRNLGTGQTGELFF.